This record covers a single T cell receptor (beta chain). TCRdb keeps only in-frame clones here, not all; method: immunoSEQ multiplex PCR. The repertoire holds 190,000 or so clones, with roughly four fifths as singletons. This entry comes from a study of blood T cell repertoires in COVID-19. Overall study: Some COVID-19 samples were acute and others convalescent; all came from the United States, Italy and Spain. Sample material is recorded as cDNA or gDNA derived from T cells, B-cell-depleted T cells, or PBMCs.

Enrolled through a virtual design, the participants were between roughly 18 and 90 years of age and came from under 25 US areas. Donors were grouped by their self-reported clinical history. Germline values: CDR1 LNHDA, CDR2 SQIVND (reference sequence). V was clipped by 1 base and J by 7 bases, with 13 bases between them. The CDR3 has 14 amino acids. This chain joins TRBV19 and TRBJ1-1; a possible D gene is TRBD1 (5 bases). The sequence derives from a man aged 40-49 years who had recovered from COVID-19. Material: PBMCs or T cells enriched from blood (not recorded which). DNA of the CDR3: TGTGCCAGTAGTATAGTAGGGACTTTTCGTGAAGCTTTCTTT. It encodes CASSIVGTFREAFF.